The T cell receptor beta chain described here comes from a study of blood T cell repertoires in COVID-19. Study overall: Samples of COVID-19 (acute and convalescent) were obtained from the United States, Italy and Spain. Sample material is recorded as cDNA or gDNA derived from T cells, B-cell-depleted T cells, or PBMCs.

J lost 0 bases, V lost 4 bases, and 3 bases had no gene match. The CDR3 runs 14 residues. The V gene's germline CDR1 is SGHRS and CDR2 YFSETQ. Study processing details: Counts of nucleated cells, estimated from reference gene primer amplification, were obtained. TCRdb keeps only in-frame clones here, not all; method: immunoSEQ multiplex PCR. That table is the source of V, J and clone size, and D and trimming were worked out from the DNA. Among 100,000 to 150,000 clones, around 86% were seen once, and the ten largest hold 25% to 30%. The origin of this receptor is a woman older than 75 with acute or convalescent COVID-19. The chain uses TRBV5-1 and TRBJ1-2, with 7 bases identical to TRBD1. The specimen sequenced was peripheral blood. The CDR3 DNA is TGCGCCAGCAGCACCGGGACAGCTAACTATGGCTACACCTTC. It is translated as CASSTGTANYGYTF.